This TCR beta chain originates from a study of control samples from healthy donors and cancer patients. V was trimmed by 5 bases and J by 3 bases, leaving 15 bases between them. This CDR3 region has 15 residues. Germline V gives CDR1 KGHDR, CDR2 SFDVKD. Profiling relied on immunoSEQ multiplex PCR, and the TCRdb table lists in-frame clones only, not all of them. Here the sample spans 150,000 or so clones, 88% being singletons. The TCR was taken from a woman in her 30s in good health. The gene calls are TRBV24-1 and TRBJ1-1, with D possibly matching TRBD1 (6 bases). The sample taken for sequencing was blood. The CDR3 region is CATSGGARGDTEAFF. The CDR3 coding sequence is TGTGCCACCAGTGGGGGGGCTCGGGGTGACACTGAAGCTTTCTTT.